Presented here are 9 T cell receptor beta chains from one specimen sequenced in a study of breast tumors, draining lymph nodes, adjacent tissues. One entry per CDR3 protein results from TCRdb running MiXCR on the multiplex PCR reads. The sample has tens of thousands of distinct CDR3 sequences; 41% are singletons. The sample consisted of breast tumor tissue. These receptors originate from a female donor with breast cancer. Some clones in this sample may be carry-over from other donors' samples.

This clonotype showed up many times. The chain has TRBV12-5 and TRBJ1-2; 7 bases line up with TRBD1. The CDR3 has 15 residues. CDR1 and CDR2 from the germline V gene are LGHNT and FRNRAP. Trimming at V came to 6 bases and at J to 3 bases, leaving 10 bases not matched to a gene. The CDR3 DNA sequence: TGTGCTAGTGGCCGATCAGGGGGGCAGGACTATGGCTACACCTTC. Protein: CASGRSGGQDYGYTF.

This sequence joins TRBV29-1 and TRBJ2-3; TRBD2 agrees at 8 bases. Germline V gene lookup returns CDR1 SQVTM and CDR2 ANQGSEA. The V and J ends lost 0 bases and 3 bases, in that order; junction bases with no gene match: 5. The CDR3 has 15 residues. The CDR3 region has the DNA TGCAGCGTTGAAGACGGCGGGAGGTGGACAGATACGCAGTATTTT. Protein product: CSVEDGGRWTDTQYF.

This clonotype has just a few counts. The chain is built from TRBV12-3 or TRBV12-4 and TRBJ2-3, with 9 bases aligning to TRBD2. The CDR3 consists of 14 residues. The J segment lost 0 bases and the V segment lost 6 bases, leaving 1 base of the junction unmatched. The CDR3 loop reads CASRGLASTDTQYF. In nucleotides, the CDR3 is TGTGCCAGCAGGGGACTAGCTAGCACAGATACGCAGTATTTT.

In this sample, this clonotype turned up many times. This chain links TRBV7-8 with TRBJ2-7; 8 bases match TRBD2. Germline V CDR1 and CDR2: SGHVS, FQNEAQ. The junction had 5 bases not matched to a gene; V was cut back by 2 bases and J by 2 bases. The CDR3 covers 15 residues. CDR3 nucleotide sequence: TGTGCCAGCAGCTTATCTAACGGGGGGGCCTACGAGCAGTACTTC. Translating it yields CASSLSNGGAYEQYF.

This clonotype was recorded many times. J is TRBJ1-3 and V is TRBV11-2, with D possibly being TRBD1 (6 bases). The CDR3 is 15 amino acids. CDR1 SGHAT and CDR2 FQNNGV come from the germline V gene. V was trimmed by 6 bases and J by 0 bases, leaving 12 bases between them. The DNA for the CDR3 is TGTGCCAGCAGTTCCACAGGGTACTCTGGAAACACCATATATTTT. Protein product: CASSSTGYSGNTIYF. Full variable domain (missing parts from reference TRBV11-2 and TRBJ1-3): EAGVAQSPRYKIIEKRQSVAFWCNPISGHATLYWYQQILGQGPKLLIQFQNNGVVDDSQLPKDRFSAERLKGVDSTLKIQPAKLEDSAVYLCASSSTGYSGNTIYFGEGSWLTVV.

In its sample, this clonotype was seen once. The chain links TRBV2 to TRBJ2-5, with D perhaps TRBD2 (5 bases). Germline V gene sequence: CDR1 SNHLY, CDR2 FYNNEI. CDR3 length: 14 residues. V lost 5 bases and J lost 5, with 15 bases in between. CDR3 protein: CASSRTSNVETQYF. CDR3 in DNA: TGTGCCAGCAGTAGGACTTCTAACGTCGAGACCCAGTACTTC.

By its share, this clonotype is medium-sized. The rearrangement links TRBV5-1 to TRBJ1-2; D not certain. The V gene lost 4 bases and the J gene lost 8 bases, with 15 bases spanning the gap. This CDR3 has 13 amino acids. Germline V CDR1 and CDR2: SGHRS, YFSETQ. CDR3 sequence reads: CASSHGLSEGYTF. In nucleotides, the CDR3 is TGCGCCAGCAGCCATGGCCTCAGTGAGGGCTACACCTTC.

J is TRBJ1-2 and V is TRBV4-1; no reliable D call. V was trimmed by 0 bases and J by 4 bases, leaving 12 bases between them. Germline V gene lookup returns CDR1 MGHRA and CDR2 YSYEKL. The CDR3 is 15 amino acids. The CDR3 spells CASSQDPGSGYGYTF. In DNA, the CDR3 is TGCGCCAGCAGCCAAGATCCGGGCTCGGGCTATGGCTACACCTTC.

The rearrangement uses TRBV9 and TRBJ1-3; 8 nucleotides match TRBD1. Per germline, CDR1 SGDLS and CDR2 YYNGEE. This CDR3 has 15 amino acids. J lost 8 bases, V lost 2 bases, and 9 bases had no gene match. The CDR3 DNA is TGTGCCAGCAGCGTCCAGGGGGCTGTCTTGGACACCATATATTTT. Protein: CASSVQGAVLDTIYF.